The 24 T cell receptor beta chains in this list originate from one sample, sequenced in a study of breast tumors, draining lymph nodes, adjacent tissues. TCRdb re-called the multiplex PCR reads with MiXCR, one entry per CDR3 protein. Here the sample spans roughly 100,000 distinct CDR3 sequences, 30% being singletons. Samples came from axillary lymph nodes draining the breast cancer. What was sequenced was axillary lymph node tissue. Receptors originate from a female donor with breast cancer. Some clones in this sample may be carry-over from other donors' samples.

This clonotype has ten or more counts. This chain links TRBV2 with TRBJ2-1; D ambiguous. Germline values: CDR1 SNHLY, CDR2 FYNNEI. CDR3 length: 15 amino acids. Trimming took 1 base from V and 0 from J, leaving 7 bases between them. The CDR3 reads CASSEVESSYNEQFF. CDR3 coding DNA: TGTGCCAGCAGTGAAGTCGAAAGCTCCTACAATGAGCAGTTCTTC.

The table lists this clonotype with many counts. The chain joins TRBV4-3 to TRBJ2-5; TRBD2 matches at 15 bases. The CDR3 sequence is 18 residues long. After removal of 1 base from V and 0 bases from J, the junction contained 3 bases not matched to a gene. Looked up from germline, CDR1 is LGHNA and CDR2 is YSLEER. The CDR3 region has the DNA TGCGCCAGCAGCCAAGGGACTAGCGGGGGGGCCCACCAAGAGACCCAGTACTTC. Its translation is CASSQGTSGGAHQETQYF.

In this sample, this clonotype turned up many times. The chain joins TRBV19 to TRBJ2-1, with D perhaps matching TRBD1 or TRBD2 (5 bases each). CDR3 length equals 14 residues. Looked up from germline, CDR1 is LNHDA and CDR2 is SQIVND (reference sequence). V shed 5 bases and J shed 12 bases, with 20 bases lying between them. The CDR3 DNA sequence: TGTGCCAGTAGTTCCGGGACCAGCTATTTGGTGCAGTTCTTC. It codes for CASSSGTSYLVQFF.

The sample holds many counts of this clonotype. A much larger clone is a single base away; this may be a read error. The chain recombines TRBV7-2 with TRBJ2-5; possible D gene TRBD1, 6 bases. CDR1 and CDR2 from the germline V gene are SGHTA and FQGNSA. The CDR3 totals 15 residues. The CDR3 reads CASSNQQGPQETQHF. As DNA, the CDR3 is TGTGCCAGCAGCAACCAACAGGGACCGCAAGAGACCCAGCACTTC.

The J gene is TRBJ2-7, the V gene TRBV19; 7 bases are a match to TRBD1. CDR3 length equals 15 residues. V trimming: 1 base; J trimming: 3 bases; junction bases outside the gene matches: 6. Germline-derived CDR1 and CDR2 are LNHDA and SQIVND (reference sequence). The CDR3 region is CASSIGQGYFYEQYF. The CDR3 region has the DNA TGTGCCAGTAGTATAGGACAGGGATACTTCTACGAGCAGTACTTC.

This clonotype was seen many times. This chain joins TRBV11-2 and TRBJ1-2; D gene uncertain. Germline CDR1 SGHAT, CDR2 FQNNGV. V was cut by 5 bases and J by 7 bases, with 14 bases left in between. CDR3 size: 13 residues. The CDR3 region is CASSPKGLLGYTF. CDR3 in DNA: TGTGCCAGCAGCCCCAAAGGACTTCTTGGCTACACCTTC.

The table lists this clonotype with many counts. The V and J genes are TRBV27 and TRBJ2-1; D might be TRBD1 (6 bases). Germline values: CDR1 MNHEY, CDR2 SMNVEV (reference sequence). Between the trimmed V and J ends, which lost 5 bases and 6 bases, there was a span of 14 bases. There are 14 residues in the CDR3. CDR3 bases: TGTGCCAGCAGTCGTTATAGAGGGGGCAATGAGCAGTTCTTC. Its translation is CASSRYRGGNEQFF.

This clonotype was picked up many times. This sequence joins TRBV2 and TRBJ1-2; D is unclear. CDR1 SNHLY and CDR2 FYNNEI come from the germline V gene. This CDR3 is built from 12 residues. The ends were cut back, 8 bases at V and 3 bases at J, with 10 bases in the middle. The CDR3 bases are TGTGCCAGCGAAAGGGAAGACTATGGCTACACCTTC. It encodes CASEREDYGYTF.

The chain uses TRBV5-1 and TRBJ2-2; D remains ambiguous. V lost 2 bases, J lost 5 bases, and 10 bases lay in between. The CDR3 has 14 residues. Germline V lookup: CDR1 SGHRS, CDR2 YFSETQ. The chain's CDR3 is CASSFTTFTGELFF. The CDR3 DNA is TGCGCCAGCAGCTTTACGACTTTTACCGGGGAGCTGTTTTTT. The entire variable domain, with the rest obtained from reference TRBV5-1 and TRBJ2-2, is as follows: KAGVTQTPRYLIKTRGQQVTLSCSPISGHRSVSWYQQTPGQGLQFLFEYFSETQRNKGNFPGRFSGRQFSNSRSEMNVSTLELGDSALYLCASSFTTFTGELFFGEGSRLTVL.

This clonotype has ten or more counts. The chain has TRBV7-9 and TRBJ1-4; D not certain. With 0 bases removed from V and 3 bases from J, the gap between germline ends came to 8 bases. CDR1 and CDR2 from the germline V gene are SEHNR and FQNEAQ (reference sequence). The CDR3 is 15 amino acids. The CDR3 loop is CASSLAGGSNEKLFF. The CDR3 DNA follows: TGTGCCAGCAGCTTAGCGGGAGGGTCTAATGAAAAACTGTTTTTT.

This clonotype was seen more than once but under ten times. This chain uses TRBV20-1 with TRBJ1-1; D remains unclear. The CDR3 contains 12 residues. The V end was cut by 3 bases, the J end by 10 bases, with 15 bases between. The germline gives CDR1 DFQATT, CDR2 SNEGSKA (reference sequence). The CDR3 is CSASRQPYGAFF. In DNA, the CDR3 is TGCAGTGCTAGTCGTCAGCCTTACGGAGCTTTCTTT.

In this sample, this clonotype turned up a few times. A read error may explain this, as a much larger clone is one base away. This chain connects TRBV20-1 to TRBJ2-1; TRBD2 might be the D (7 bases). Germline V gene data show CDR1 as DFQATT and CDR2 as SNEGSKA (reference sequence). The CDR3 is 14 amino acids. DNA of the CDR3: TGCAGTGCTAGAGATGGAGAGGGGGGGGATGAGCAGTCCTTC. This translates into CSARDGEGGDEQSF.

The V gene is TRBV29-1, the J gene TRBJ2-7, with D tentatively TRBD2 (5 bases). Trimming removed 4 bases from V and 3 bases from J, with 10 bases in between. The CDR3 totals 12 residues. From germline, CDR1 is SQVTM and CDR2 ANQGSEA. The DNA for the CDR3 is TGCAGCGTTGGTTGGACTTTCTACGAGCAGTACTTC. This encodes CSVGWTFYEQYF.

This clonotype was found many times. The J gene is TRBJ2-5, the V gene TRBV28; 7 bases line up with TRBD2. CDR3 length: 14 amino acids. The trim removed 6 bases at V and 2 bases at J, leaving 6 bases unmatched. Germline V gene sequence: CDR1 MDHEN, CDR2 SYDVKM. The CDR3 sequence is CASRVPGGQETQYF. For the CDR3, the DNA is TGTGCCAGCAGAGTACCCGGGGGGCAAGAGACCCAGTACTTC. Filled out from reference TRBV28 and TRBJ2-5, the complete variable domain reads DVKVTQSSRYLVKRTGEKVFLECVQDMDHENMFWYRQDPGLGLRLIYFSYDVKMKEKGDIPEGYSVSREKKERFSLILESASTNQTSMYLCASRVPGGQETQYFGPGTRLLVL.

The table lists this clonotype with many counts. V gene TRBV7-9 combines with J gene TRBJ2-3; no reliable D call. V lost 1 base, J lost 2 bases, and 7 bases lay in between. Germline loops: CDR1 SEHNR, CDR2 FQNEAQ (reference sequence). This CDR3 is built from 14 residues. The CDR3 is CASSLEGLTDTQYF. The CDR3 nucleotides read TGTGCCAGCAGCTTAGAGGGTCTCACAGATACGCAGTATTTT. Full variable domain (remainder filled in from reference TRBV7-9 and TRBJ2-3): DTGVSQNPRHKITKRGQNVTFRCDPISEHNRLYWYRQTLGQGPEFLTYFQNEAQLEKSRLLSDRFSAERPKGSFSTLEIQRTEQGDSAMYLCASSLEGLTDTQYFGPGTRLTVL.

This clonotype was picked up many times. A much larger clone differs from this one at a single base, so this may be a read error. The chain uses TRBV20-1 and TRBJ2-5, with a tentative D call TRBD1 (6 bases). From germline, CDR1 is DFQATT and CDR2 SNEGSKA (reference sequence). The CDR3 spans 12 residues. The DNA for the CDR3 is TGCAGTGCTAGGCACAGGGTGGAGACCCCGTACTTC. It specifies CSARHRVETPYF.

At least ten counts were recorded for this clonotype. This chain joins TRBV20-1 and TRBJ2-2, with 8 bases that match TRBD1. Germline CDR1 and CDR2: DFQATT and SNEGSKA (reference sequence). The CDR3 has 16 residues. The V and J ends lost 3 bases and 5 bases, in that order; junction bases with no gene match: 11. The chain's CDR3 is CSARRQGSLATGELFF. DNA for the CDR3: TGCAGTGCTAGGAGACAGGGGTCCCTTGCGACCGGGGAGCTGTTTTTT.

As to this clonotype: A single base separates this from a much larger clone, so it may be a read error. This CDR3 fails to terminate in the conserved phenylalanine or tryptophan, so it likely reflects a read error. Because the CDR3's place on the DNA is in doubt, the DNA is left out and the CDR3 is given as listed by TCRdb. CDR3 sequence reads: CSARDDRGGGYIY. The genes are TRBV20-1 and TRBJ1-2; TRBD1, the table's D call, lacks a check against the DNA. CDR1 and CDR2 (germline): DFQATT, SNEGSKA (reference sequence). The length of the CDR3 is 13 amino acids, counting both ends.

This clonotype showed up just once. With a much larger clone just one base away, this may be a read error. The rearrangement uses TRBV3-1 and TRBJ2-1; D is perhaps TRBD2 (6 bases). CDR1 and CDR2 from the germline V gene are LGHDT and YNNKEL (reference sequence). The length of the CDR3 is 17 residues. For the CDR3, the DNA is TGTGCCAGCAGCCACGAAGGGGCGAGCGGGTTTTTTATTGAGCGGTTCTTC. It yields the protein CASSHEGASGFFIERFF.

V is TRBV7-8 and J is TRBJ2-5; 9 positions match TRBD1. V was pared by 2 bases and J by 3 bases, with 4 bases of the junction left unmatched. The CDR3 loop spans 15 amino acids. From germline, CDR1 is SGHVS and CDR2 FQNEAQ. Here the CDR3 DNA reads TGTGCCAGCAGCTTACCCCGGGACAGGGAAGAGACCCAGTACTTC. Protein product: CASSLPRDREETQYF.

In its sample, this clonotype was seen many times. This chain joins TRBV12-3 or TRBV12-4 and TRBJ2-1, with D perhaps matching TRBD2 (6 bases). This CDR3 region has 18 residues. Trimming stripped 1 base from V and 1 base from J, with 17 bases between. The CDR3 DNA follows: TGTGCCAGCAGTTTAGGCGGTATGATTAGCGGTTCCTACAATGAGCAGTTCTTC. Protein sequence: CASSLGGMISGSYNEQFF.

This clonotype has a count of ten or more. The gene calls are TRBV7-8 and TRBJ2-5; TRBD2 is a possible D gene (6 bases). The CDR3 sequence is 17 residues long. Between the trimmed V and J ends, which lost 4 bases and 7 bases, there was a span of 25 bases. CDR1 is SGHVS, CDR2 FQNEAQ, per germline. For the CDR3, the DNA is TGTGCCAGCAGCTCAGTCGAAGGGCAGGGAGGAGATGGGACCCAGTACTTC. It codes for CASSSVEGQGGDGTQYF.

This clonotype came up a few times. The CDR3 is CASRHRQGGTGELFF. The DNA of the CDR3 is TGTGCCAGCAGGCACCGCCAGGGAGGGACCGGGGAGCTGTTTTTT. The chain links TRBV28 to TRBJ2-2, with 7 nucleotides matching TRBD2. The CDR3 has 15 amino acids. J lost 5 bases, V lost 6 bases, and 9 bases had no gene match. Germline V lookup: CDR1 MDHEN, CDR2 SYDVKM.

This clonotype appeared many times. The chain carries TRBV6-6 and TRBJ2-1; D is ambiguous. This CDR3 comprises 14 residues. CDR1 is MNHNY, CDR2 SVGAGI, per germline (reference sequence). The V end lost 6 bases, the J end lost 7 bases, and 16 bases lay between the germline ends. The CDR3 DNA sequence: TGTGCCAGCAGGGTCGGGCCAGCTGGGAATGAGCAGTTCTTC. Protein: CASRVGPAGNEQFF.